This TCR beta chain is from a study of blood T cell repertoires in COVID-19. The overall study: Some COVID-19 samples were acute and others convalescent; all came from the United States, Italy and Spain. Nucleic acid was either cDNA or gDNA, and it came from T cells, B-cell-depleted T cells, or PBMCs.

The authors' processing: The authors estimated nucleated cell counts from reference gene primer amplification. Profiling relied on immunoSEQ multiplex PCR, and the TCRdb table lists in-frame clones only, not all of them. The DNA gave D and trimming, while V, J and clone size come from that table. The sample includes hundreds of thousands of clones, about 86% of them seen just once. The CDR3 contains 15 residues. With 4 bases removed from V and 6 bases from J, the gap between germline ends came to 13 bases. Germline loops: CDR1 KGHSH, CDR2 LQKENI. The TCR originated in an elderly man with acute or convalescent COVID-19. V usage is TRBV18 and J usage is TRBJ1-6; D is uncertain. Input material: peripheral blood. CDR3 nucleotide sequence: TGTGCCAGCTCACTTGACCCGGGTCCTAATTCACCCCTCCACTTT. As protein: CASSLDPGPNSPLHF.